One sample yielded the 22 T cell receptor beta chains listed below, sequenced in a study of blood T cell repertoires in COVID-19. Profiling relied on immunoSEQ multiplex PCR, and the TCRdb table lists in-frame clones only, not all of them. The repertoire holds about 73,000 clones, with 65% to 90% as singletons. The material sequenced was peripheral blood. These TCRs come from a woman aged 55-69 years with acute or convalescent COVID-19.

This sequence joins TRBV29-1 and TRBJ1-2, with D possibly TRBD1 on 6 matching bases. V was clipped by 8 bases and J by 3 bases, with 13 bases between them. The CDR3 is 12 residues long. The germline CDR1 and CDR2 sequences are SQVTM and ANQGSEA. The DNA of the CDR3 is TGCAGCTATTCCAGGGGAGACTATGGCTACACCTTC. Its translation is CSYSRGDYGYTF.

V is TRBV5-1 and J is TRBJ2-7; D perhaps matches TRBD1 (6 bases). Between the trimmed V and J ends, which lost 0 bases and 0 bases, there was a span of 13 bases. This CDR3 contains 16 residues. Germline CDR1 and CDR2: SGHRS and YFSETQ. CDR3 DNA sequence: TGCGCCAGCAGCTTGGATGTCCCAGGGGTCTCCTACGAGCAGTACTTC. It yields the protein CASSLDVPGVSYEQYF.

This chain connects TRBV5-4 to TRBJ1-1, with D possibly being TRBD1 (6 bases). The V gene lost 3 bases and the J gene lost 5 bases, with 14 bases spanning the gap. Germline values: CDR1 SGHNT, CDR2 YYREEE (reference sequence). The CDR3 runs 14 residues. This CDR3 is CASSSRDKMTEAFF. The CDR3 DNA follows: TGTGCCAGCAGCTCCCGGGACAAGATGACTGAAGCTTTCTTT.

DNA for the CDR3: TGCAGCGCCGGACAAAACATGAACACTGAAGCTTTCTTT. Residues: CSAGQNMNTEAFF. This chain uses TRBV29-1 with TRBJ1-1, with D possibly being TRBD1 (5 bases). Germline values: CDR1 SQVTM, CDR2 ANQGSEA. Trimming pared 7 bases from V and 0 bases from J, leaving 12 bases between. The CDR3 extends over 13 amino acids.

DNA of the CDR3: TGCAGCGGAGGACAGGGTGGACGGTCCTACGAGCAGTACTTC. Its translation is CSGGQGGRSYEQYF. V and J are TRBV29-1 and TRBJ2-7, with TRBD1 matching 8 bases. The germline CDR1 and CDR2 sequences are SQVTM and ANQGSEA. V was pared by 7 bases and J by 1 base, with 9 bases of the junction left unmatched. CDR3 size: 14 residues.

The chain couples TRBV28 to TRBJ2-7; a possible D gene is TRBD1 (5 bases). Trimming shortened V by 6 bases and J by 2 bases, and 11 bases separated the two germline ends. The CDR3 consists of 13 residues. Per the germline V gene, CDR1 is MDHEN and CDR2 is SYDVKM. The CDR3 bases are TGTGCCAGCAGCCCCTCAGGGACCTACGAGCAGTACTTC. Amino acid sequence: CASSPSGTYEQYF.

Only one count was recorded for this clone. The chain links TRBV27 to TRBJ1-5; weak D call: TRBD1 (5 bases). The V gene lost 6 bases and the J gene lost 4 bases, with 22 bases spanning the gap. This CDR3 has 17 amino acids. Germline V lookup: CDR1 MNHEY, CDR2 SMNVEV (reference sequence). The CDR3 coding sequence is TGTGCCAGCAGGGCAATCGGCAGGGAGGGAGGGAATCAGCCCCAGCATTTT. As protein: CASRAIGREGGNQPQHF.

The chain recombines TRBV19 with TRBJ1-2, with 7 bases fitting TRBD1. The CDR3 is 14 amino acids. J lost 7 bases, V lost 6 bases, and 11 bases had no gene match. Germline lookup yields CDR1 LNHDA and CDR2 SQIVND (reference sequence). This chain's CDR3 is CASRSVDRAGGYTF. In DNA form, the CDR3 reads TGTGCCAGTAGATCCGTAGACAGGGCGGGTGGCTACACCTTC.

V and J are TRBV5-6 and TRBJ2-2; TRBD1 aligns across 8 bases. The CDR3 is 14 residues long. V lost 3 bases to trimming and J lost 7 bases; unmatched junction nucleotides: 5. The V gene's germline CDR1 is SGHDT and CDR2 YYEEEE. The CDR3 region is CASSSDRGVGELFF. The CDR3, as DNA: TGTGCCAGCAGCTCCGACAGGGGCGTCGGGGAGCTGTTTTTT.

The chain combines TRBV27 with TRBJ2-7, with D perhaps TRBD1 (5 bases). The CDR3 is 15 residues long. The germline V and J ends were trimmed by 7 bases and 0 bases, with 16 bases remaining between them. Germline V gene lookup returns CDR1 MNHEY and CDR2 SMNVEV (reference sequence). The CDR3 loop is CASTLRAGNSYEQYF. The CDR3 DNA follows: TGTGCCAGCACACTAAGGGCAGGGAACTCCTACGAGCAGTACTTC.

V is TRBV29-1 and J is TRBJ1-1; 11 positions agree with TRBD1. Germline V gene lookup returns CDR1 SQVTM and CDR2 ANQGSEA. With V trimmed by 7 bases and J by 4 bases, 20 bases remained unmatched. The CDR3 length is 18 residues. The CDR3, as DNA: TGCAGCGCCACTTTCGGCCCGGACAGGGGGCGTATGACCACTGAAGCTTTCTTT. It translates to CSATFGPDRGRMTTEAFF.

The chain couples TRBV6-1 to TRBJ1-5; D may be TRBD1 (5 bases). This CDR3 region has 15 residues. V was clipped by 0 bases and J by 3 bases, with 9 bases between them. Germline loops: CDR1 MNHNS, CDR2 SASEGT. The CDR3 DNA is TGTGCCAGCAGTGAAGCGGCAGGGTCCAATCAGCCCCAGCATTTT. Protein: CASSEAAGSNQPQHF.

The V gene is TRBV10-3, the J gene TRBJ1-2; maybe TRBD1 (5 bases). Trimming took 4 bases from V and 3 from J, leaving 12 bases between them. CDR1 and CDR2 from the germline V gene are ENHRY and SYGVKD. CDR3 length: 14 amino acids. This CDR3 is CAISGKGVDYGYTF. As DNA, the CDR3 is TGTGCCATCAGTGGTAAAGGGGTCGACTATGGCTACACCTTC.

This clone was picked up a small number of times. The chain links TRBV7-9 to TRBJ2-7; 9 bases are shared with TRBD2. Germline CDR1 and CDR2: SEHNR and FQNEAQ (reference sequence). The CDR3 loop spans 16 amino acids. V lost 5 bases and J lost 4; bases outside the gene matches: 12. Here the CDR3 DNA reads TGTGCCAGCAGCGCGGATAGCGGGGGACCACTATACGAGCAGTACTTC. The encoded protein is CASSADSGGPLYEQYF.

The chain recombines TRBV18 with TRBJ2-7; the D is unclear. Trimming left V 3 bases short and J 2 bases short, with 8 bases between. Germline values: CDR1 KGHSH, CDR2 LQKENI. This CDR3 is built from 13 residues. The DNA for the CDR3 is TGTGCCAGCTCACCGCCGGAGCCCTACGAGCAGTACTTC. Translation gives CASSPPEPYEQYF.

This rearrangement joins TRBV3-1 (or the pseudogene TRBV3-2) to TRBJ1-3; TRBD1 matches 9 bases. The CDR3 has 17 amino acids. CDR1 is LGHDT and CDR2 is YNNKEL in the germline V gene (reference sequence). The ends lost 2 bases at V and 3 bases at J; junction bases unmatched: 8. The CDR3 protein is CASSQPGTGRFGNTIYF. In nucleotides, the CDR3 is TGTGCCAGCAGCCAACCCGGGACAGGGAGGTTTGGAAACACCATATATTTT.

The CDR3 nucleotides are TGTGCCAGCAGCTTCACGGGGACAACTGGAAACACCATATATTTT. Protein product: CASSFTGTTGNTIYF. V gene TRBV13 combines with J gene TRBJ1-3, with TRBD1 as a possible D gene (6 bases). V lost 3 bases and J lost 2, with 11 bases in between. The germline V gene encodes CDR1 PRHDT and CDR2 FYEKMQ (reference sequence). The CDR3 covers 15 residues.

This chain links TRBV7-6 with TRBJ2-3; a possible D gene is TRBD1 (5 bases). The ends were cut back, 5 bases at V and 4 bases at J, with 13 bases in the middle. Germline V lookup: CDR1 SGHVS, CDR2 FNYEAQ. There are 14 residues in the CDR3. The chain's CDR3 is CASSPGHASDTQYF. The DNA for the CDR3 is TGTGCCAGCAGCCCAGGGCACGCCTCAGATACGCAGTATTTT.

The gene calls are TRBV3-1 (or the pseudogene TRBV3-2) and TRBJ1-5; D not certain. Trimming pared 0 bases from V and 6 bases from J, leaving 9 bases between. CDR1 and CDR2 (germline): LGHDT, YNNKEL (reference sequence). The CDR3 spans 14 residues. The CDR3 nucleotides read TGTGCCAGCAGCCAAGATTCGGGTGGTCAGCCCCAGCATTTT. Translated, it gives CASSQDSGGQPQHF.

The rearrangement uses TRBV6-2 or TRBV6-3 and TRBJ1-1; no reliable D call. V was pared by 6 bases and J by 6 bases, with 20 bases between. The germline V gene has CDR1 MNHEY and CDR2 SVGEGT. This CDR3 comprises 15 residues. Here the CDR3 reads CASSSSTPVGAEAFF. CDR3 DNA: TGTGCCAGCAGCTCGTCCACGCCAGTAGGAGCTGAAGCTTTCTTT.

This chain joins TRBV20-1 and TRBJ2-3; D is ambiguous. Trimming pared 1 base from V and 10 bases from J, leaving 9 bases between. The CDR3 runs to 11 residues. Germline CDR1 is DFQATT and CDR2 is SNEGSKA (reference sequence). This CDR3 is CSARGETAQYF. The CDR3 nucleotides read TGCAGTGCTAGAGGAGAGACTGCGCAGTATTTT.

The CDR3 is CASSPRATNEKLFF. CDR3 in DNA: TGTGCCAGTAGCCCTCGAGCAACTAATGAAAAACTGTTTTTT. The rearrangement uses TRBV19 and TRBJ1-4; D remains unclear. Deletions cut 6 bases from V and 0 bases from J, with 8 bases between. Looked up from germline, CDR1 is LNHDA and CDR2 is SQIVND (reference sequence). This CDR3 is built from 14 residues.